This T cell receptor beta chain derives from a study of blood T cells in healthy people across ages. The people who gave samples were healthy Caucasians from Russia, aged roughly 6 to 90. The study isolated at least 7 million PBMCs from each sample. V was clipped by 5 bases and J by 2 bases, with 13 bases between them. The CDR3 totals 14 residues. CDR1 is MDHEN, CDR2 SYDVKM, per germline. A J-beta primer mix and a sample-barcoded 5' primer were used in a second PCR of about 7 to 12 cycles. MiXCR, run by TCRdb on the 5' RACE reads, gives a single entry per CDR3 protein. The sample yields fewer than 1.5 million distinct CDR3 sequences, 42% seen once.

The clonotype was recovered from a woman in her late teens or twenties in good health. This rearrangement joins TRBV28 to TRBJ2-7; D may be TRBD1 or TRBD2 (5 bases each). Sample: blood. The CDR3 DNA reads as TGTGCCAGCAGTGAACGGGGCGCGACCTACGAGCAGTACTTC. It is translated as CASSERGATYEQYF.